A single sample gave rise to the 5 T cell receptor beta chains below, sequenced in a study of blood T cells in healthy people across ages. Sample-barcoded 5' priming and a J-beta primer mix drove a second PCR of about 7 to 12 cycles. MiXCR, applied by TCRdb to the 5' RACE reads, yields one record per CDR3 protein. The table has over 1,200,000 distinct CDR3 sequences, almost 60% seen once. Sequenced sample: blood. The receptors here all came from a man younger than 35 in good health.

The rearrangement joins TRBV24-1 to TRBJ2-5; 7 positions agree with TRBD1. Germline V gene lookup returns CDR1 KGHDR and CDR2 SFDVKD. This CDR3 has 12 residues. The CDR3 spells CAKGNRGETQYF. The CDR3 DNA reads as TGTGCTAAAGGGAACAGGGGCGAGACCCAGTACTTC.

The V and J genes are TRBV10-3 and TRBJ1-1, with 7 bases fitting TRBD1. Germline V gene sequence: CDR1 ENHRY, CDR2 SYGVKD. V trimming: 7 bases; J trimming: 7 bases; junction bases outside the gene matches: 9. The CDR3 sequence is 13 residues long. The CDR3 loop reads CAITRQGGSEAFF. The CDR3 nucleotides are TGTGCCATCACTCGACAGGGAGGGAGTGAAGCTTTCTTT.

This clonotype was observed a handful of times. The chain carries TRBV20-1 and TRBJ1-5, with D possibly being TRBD1 (5 bases). This CDR3 contains 16 residues. The V gene lost 4 bases and the J gene lost 0 bases, with 16 bases spanning the gap. CDR1 is DFQATT, CDR2 SNEGSKA, per germline (reference sequence). The CDR3 loop reads CSATRGGTVSNQPQHF. CDR3 in DNA: TGCAGTGCTACCCGGGGGGGGACCGTTAGCAATCAGCCCCAGCATTTT.

This clonotype was counted only a few times. V gene TRBV6-5 combines with J gene TRBJ2-7, with a possible D match to TRBD1 (6 bases). The V end was cut by 7 bases, the J end by 2 bases, with 18 bases between. This CDR3 is 15 amino acids long. Germline V gene sequence: CDR1 MNHEY, CDR2 SVGAGI. The CDR3 here is CASIQYPGETYEQYF. In nucleotides, the CDR3 is TGTGCCAGCATTCAGTATCCAGGGGAGACCTACGAGCAGTACTTC.

There are a few counts of this clonotype. The V call is TRBV29-1, the J call TRBJ2-5, with a tentative D call TRBD1 (6 bases). The V gene's germline CDR1 is SQVTM and CDR2 ANQGSEA. Trimming took 6 bases from V and 4 from J, leaving 12 bases between them. The CDR3 runs to 12 residues. The CDR3 bases are TGCAGCGTGCGTACAGGGATAGAGACCCAGTACTTC. Its protein is CSVRTGIETQYF.